A selection of T cell receptor beta chains follows, all from one sample in a study of blood T cell repertoires in COVID-19. Sequencing was performed with immunoSEQ multiplex PCR; in TCRdb, only in-frame clones are kept and a portion is missing. Of about 150,000 clones in the sample, about 79% were seen once. Sequencing used peripheral blood. All receptors come from a woman between 50 and 59 years old in a cohort sampled during active or convalescent COVID-19. The conserved cysteine and the conserved F or W are not part of the CDR3 here.

V	J	CDR3
TRBV21-1	TRBJ2-3	ASRISRTSGGTDTQY
TRBV25-1	TRBJ1-5	ASSDRGNQPQH
TRBV3-1/TRBV3-2	TRBJ2-1	ASSQDRGGTTRNEQF
TRBV4-1	TRBJ2-5	ASSRVLTRGPMQETQY
TRBV29-1	TRBJ2-3	SVSRTGSITDTQY
TRBV29-1	TRBJ2-3	SVASGGGRDTQY
TRBV19	TRBJ1-1	ASSIGTGGKAF
TRBV5-1	TRBJ1-1	ASSFGQGGEAF
TRBV9	TRBJ2-1	ASSPRVAGALNEQF
TRBV6-6	TRBJ1-5	ASGPTGYQPQH
TRBV7-2	TRBJ2-1	ASSLGASQREQF
TRBV15	TRBJ1-4	ATSRGGPSNEKLF
TRBV12-3/TRBV12-4	TRBJ1-1	ASSFTGVEAF
TRBV7-3	TRBJ2-1	ASSPGTSGVNEQF
TRBV27	TRBJ2-3	ASSLSLAFHHTQY
TRBV29-1	TRBJ1-1	SSITRSGTEAF
TRBV10-3	TRBJ2-3	AISEGAGGPFGTDTQY
TRBV6-5	TRBJ1-3	ASRSGLAGNTIY
TRBV7-8	TRBJ2-1	ASSFTTRTSGINEQF
TRBV7-7	TRBJ2-3	ASSLRPRGDTQY
TRBV6-5	TRBJ2-5	ASSPGTTKETQY
TRBV4-1	TRBJ2-1	ASSQEPSSYNEQF
TRBV24-1	TRBJ1-4	APPRSWTNEKLF
TRBV19	TRBJ2-7	ASSISDRGLSEQY
TRBV5-1	TRBJ1-4	ASSLGTGRNEKLF
TRBV10-3	TRBJ1-1	AISESTRRKNTEAF
TRBV5-5	TRBJ2-1	ASLPAAGGAYNEQF
TRBV6-2/TRBV6-3	TRBJ1-2	ASSSPGRYGYT
TRBV3-1/TRBV3-2	TRBJ2-1	ASSSRTSGGVLSEQF
TRBV13	TRBJ2-1	ASSPPVGPQF
TRBV6-5	TRBJ2-3	ASSYGGQVTDTQY
TRBV7-2	TRBJ2-1	ASSLGRGSYNEQF
TRBV3-1/TRBV3-2	TRBJ1-5	ASSQDLTLNQPQH
TRBV7-9	TRBJ1-1	ASSLGAGDTEAF
TRBV30	TRBJ1-5	ASGLGNQPQH
TRBV7-2	TRBJ2-5	ASSPGAGMQETQY
TRBV5-1	TRBJ1-4	ASSPAGGNEKLF
TRBV19	TRBJ1-5	ASSIRGRGLGQPQH
TRBV5-4	TRBJ1-6	ASSLGLTNSPLH
TRBV6-2/TRBV6-3	TRBJ1-4	ASSQPGAAEKLF
TRBV6-1	TRBJ2-1	ASSDWEGSRGNEQF
TRBV7-2	TRBJ1-5	ASSLALQGQPQH
TRBV19	TRBJ2-1	ASSPPRQGVLHNEQF
TRBV4-1	TRBJ1-4	ASSQDRGQGAFSEKLF
TRBV18	TRBJ2-1	ASSSTSGGYNEQF
TRBV5-6	TRBJ2-7	ASSLVDRDDEQY
TRBV10-3	TRBJ2-7	AIRAEVYQGRGEQY
TRBV30	TRBJ1-2	AWRGDVGYT
TRBV6-5	TRBJ1-2	ASRSDSRGLGGYT